The 20 T cell receptor beta chains below were found in one sample sequenced in a study of cytomegalovirus exposure and HLA in healthy donors. In the PCR, 60 Vbeta and 13 Jbeta primers were used. Profiled with immunoSEQ multiplex PCR; TCRdb holds only in-frame clones, not every one. The data hold roughly 200,000 clones, with 70% to 80% observed a single time. The sample consisted of PBMCs. The receptors shown here come from a woman aged 55-69 years in good health and CMV-seropositive.

This chain links TRBV5-1 with TRBJ2-5; 11 nucleotides line up with TRBD2. The J segment lost 5 bases and the V segment lost 0 bases, leaving 3 bases of the junction unmatched. CDR1 is SGHRS, CDR2 YFSETQ, per germline. This CDR3 has 15 residues. In DNA form, the CDR3 reads TGCGCCAGCAGCTTGGGTAGCGGGAGGGCGGAGACCCAGTACTTC. Translating gives CASSLGSGRAETQYF.

This chain uses TRBV27 with TRBJ1-2, with 7 nucleotides matching TRBD1. CDR3 length: 15 amino acids. Per the germline V gene, CDR1 is MNHEY and CDR2 is SMNVEV (reference sequence). The ends lost 3 bases at V and 4 bases at J; junction bases unmatched: 8. CDR3 amino acids: CASSFTGRTGYGYTF. Written as DNA, the CDR3 is TGTGCCAGCAGTTTCACCGGTCGGACAGGCTATGGCTACACCTTC.

J is TRBJ2-1 and V is TRBV5-4; 10 bases are a match to TRBD2. Germline V gene sequence: CDR1 SGHNT, CDR2 YYREEE (reference sequence). The CDR3 sequence is 15 residues long. Trimming took 0 bases from V and 6 from J; bases not matched to a gene: 3. This chain's CDR3 is CASSLDLAGVNEQFF. DNA for the CDR3: TGTGCCAGCAGCTTGGATCTAGCGGGGGTCAATGAGCAGTTCTTC.

CDR3 loop: CASTPLPGYHYEQYF. CDR3 nucleotide sequence: TGTGCCAGCACGCCGCTCCCAGGGTATCATTACGAGCAGTACTTC. This chain uses TRBV6-1 with TRBJ2-7; perhaps TRBD1 as D (5 bases). Between the trimmed V and J ends, which lost 7 bases and 4 bases, there was a span of 20 bases. Germline CDR1 and CDR2: MNHNS and SASEGT. The CDR3 loop spans 15 amino acids.

V gene TRBV6-5 combines with J gene TRBJ2-1, with 12 bases lining up with TRBD1. CDR1 is MNHEY and CDR2 is SVGAGI in the germline V gene. Trimming cost V 2 bases and J 8 bases; bases outside gene matches: 7. The CDR3 loop spans 16 amino acids. The DNA for the CDR3 is TGTGCCAGCAGTTACCCGGGACAGGGGGCGAGCGATGAGCAGTTCTTC. Translating gives CASSYPGQGASDEQFF.

The V call is TRBV28, the J call TRBJ1-2, with D perhaps matching TRBD1 (6 bases). The CDR3 sequence is 13 residues long. CDR1 is MDHEN and CDR2 is SYDVKM in the germline V gene. Trimming took 7 bases from V and 2 from J, leaving 11 bases between them. The CDR3 loop is CASNNRVNYGYTF. The CDR3 DNA is TGTGCCAGCAACAACAGGGTGAACTATGGCTACACCTTC.

J is TRBJ2-3 and V is TRBV6-5, with a tentative D call TRBD2 (6 bases). There are 15 residues in the CDR3. V was shortened by 5 bases and J by 0 bases, with 12 bases between the two germline ends. The V gene's germline CDR1 is MNHEY and CDR2 SVGAGI. As DNA, the CDR3 is TGTGCCAGCAGTCCCCTGGGGACTAGCACAGATACGCAGTATTTT. Translation: CASSPLGTSTDTQYF.

This clone has only a few counts. The chain has TRBV27 and TRBJ2-1; D perhaps matches TRBD2 (5 bases). CDR1 and CDR2 (germline): MNHEY, SMNVEV (reference sequence). The CDR3 sequence is 12 residues long. V was pared by 5 bases and J by 6 bases, with 8 bases between. In nucleotides, the CDR3 is TGTGCCAGCAGTCCCGGACTCAATGAGCAGTTCTTC. Protein sequence: CASSPGLNEQFF.

This chain links TRBV15 with TRBJ2-5, with D maybe TRBD1 (6 bases). Trimming shortened V by 9 bases and J by 2 bases, and 16 bases separated the two germline ends. The CDR3 covers 14 residues. CDR1 is LNHNV and CDR2 is YYDKDF in the germline V gene (reference sequence). CDR3 in DNA: TGTGCCACAAGGTGGGGGCGGACTCAAGAGACCCAGTACTTC. It is translated as CATRWGRTQETQYF.

The count of this clone is one. The V and J genes are TRBV5-1 and TRBJ2-6; D gene unclear. Germline V gene sequence: CDR1 SGHRS, CDR2 YFSETQ. CDR3 size: 16 residues. With 1 base removed from V and 0 bases from J, the gap between germline ends came to 8 bases. The CDR3 nucleotides read TGCGCCAGCAGCTTGTTGTCTTCCTCTGGGGCCAACGTCCTGACTTTC. This translates into CASSLLSSSGANVLTF. The whole variable domain, remainder taken from reference TRBV5-1 and TRBJ2-6, is KAGVTQTPRYLIKTRGQQVTLSCSPISGHRSVSWYQQTPGQGLQFLFEYFSETQRNKGNFPGRFSGRQFSNSRSEMNVSTLELGDSALYLCASSLLSSSGANVLTFGAGSRLTVL.

There are a few counts of this clone. In DNA, the CDR3 is TGTGCCAGCAGCTTAGATTGGAGGACGCCCGGTTCCTACGAGCAGTACTTC. Translating it yields CASSLDWRTPGSYEQYF. The J gene is TRBJ2-7, the V gene TRBV11-2; D may be TRBD2 (5 bases). The CDR3 runs to 17 residues. The V end was cut by 0 bases, the J end by 1 base, with 16 bases between. Germline V lookup: CDR1 SGHAT, CDR2 FQNNGV.

The chain joins TRBV6-6 to TRBJ2-1; D gene unclear. Between the trimmed V and J ends, which lost 2 bases and 4 bases, there was a span of 12 bases. This CDR3 region has 15 residues. Germline CDR1 reads MNHNY; CDR2 reads SVGAGI (reference sequence). The CDR3 is CASSYPGPKYNEQFF. CDR3 nucleotide sequence: TGTGCCAGCAGTTACCCGGGTCCTAAGTACAATGAGCAGTTCTTC.

V gene TRBV4-1 combines with J gene TRBJ1-2; D gene ambiguous. Trimming pared 1 base from V and 3 bases from J, leaving 9 bases between. The CDR3 sequence is 14 residues long. The germline CDR1 and CDR2 sequences are MGHRA and YSYEKL. The CDR3 region has the DNA TGCGCCAGCAGCCAAGTTTGGGCCCACTATGGCTACACCTTC. It encodes CASSQVWAHYGYTF.

This clone showed up just a few times. The chain couples TRBV4-1 to TRBJ1-5; TRBD1 matches 8 bases. This CDR3 is built from 15 residues. Germline V lookup: CDR1 MGHRA, CDR2 YSYEKL. Trimming cost V 5 bases and J 7 bases; bases outside gene matches: 10. This CDR3 is CASSDRTGNFQPQHF. As DNA, the CDR3 is TGCGCCAGCAGCGACCGGACAGGGAATTTCCAGCCCCAGCATTTT.

J is TRBJ1-5 and V is TRBV9; D gene unclear. CDR1 SGDLS and CDR2 YYNGEE come from the germline V gene. CDR3 length equals 15 residues. Between the trimmed V and J ends, which lost 0 bases and 1 base, there was a span of 8 bases. The CDR3 sequence: CASSVAAGSNQPQHF. Here the CDR3 DNA reads TGTGCCAGCAGCGTAGCGGCGGGGAGCAATCAGCCCCAGCATTTT.

The chain links TRBV5-8 to TRBJ2-3; TRBD2 aligns across 10 bases. Germline V gene lookup returns CDR1 SGHTS and CDR2 YDEGEE. V gave up 4 bases and J gave up 8 bases; unmatched junction bases: 10. There are 15 residues in the CDR3. The CDR3 DNA reads TGTGCCAGCAGCCTCACTAGCGGGACAGGAGGTACGCAGTATTTT. This gives the protein CASSLTSGTGGTQYF.

The chain uses TRBV30 and TRBJ1-1; D ambiguous. Deletions cut 0 bases from V and 7 bases from J, with 9 bases between. Germline V gives CDR1 GTSNPN, CDR2 SVGIG (reference sequence). The CDR3 runs to 12 residues. CDR3 residues: CAWSVLVDEAFF. CDR3 DNA: TGTGCCTGGAGTGTACTAGTGGATGAAGCTTTCTTT.

The V gene is TRBV19, the J gene TRBJ2-1; perhaps TRBD2 as D (7 bases). This CDR3 has 13 amino acids. Germline V gene sequence: CDR1 LNHDA, CDR2 SQIVND (reference sequence). The V gene lost 10 bases and the J gene lost 2 bases, with 12 bases spanning the gap. For the CDR3, the DNA is TGTGCCATCGAGGGGGGGACCTACAATGAGCAGTTCTTC. Translating gives CAIEGGTYNEQFF.

The chain combines TRBV5-1 with TRBJ2-6; D not resolved. The CDR3 contains 19 residues. Germline V gives CDR1 SGHRS, CDR2 YFSETQ. V dropped 6 bases and J dropped 4 bases, with 26 bases sitting between them. The CDR3 region is CASTLSPGALSLGANVLTF. In DNA, the CDR3 is TGCGCCAGCACCCTTTCCCCCGGAGCCTTGTCTCTGGGGGCCAACGTCCTGACTTTC. Drawing the rest from reference TRBV5-1 and TRBJ2-6, the complete variable domain is KAGVTQTPRYLIKTRGQQVTLSCSPISGHRSVSWYQQTPGQGLQFLFEYFSETQRNKGNFPGRFSGRQFSNSRSEMNVSTLELGDSALYLCASTLSPGALSLGANVLTFGAGSRLTVL.

The rearrangement joins TRBV5-1 to TRBJ2-1; unclear D gene. CDR1 and CDR2 from the germline V gene are SGHRS and YFSETQ. The CDR3 is 15 amino acids. Trimming pared 0 bases from V and 4 bases from J, leaving 11 bases between. CDR3 nucleotide sequence: TGCGCCAGCAGCTTGGTCGGTGCTGAATACAATGAGCAGTTCTTC. It encodes CASSLVGAEYNEQFF.